The 26 T cell receptor beta chains given below trace back to one sample, sequenced in a study of Ad26.COV2.S vaccination and SARS-CoV-2 variants. Repertoires were generated with immunoSEQ multiplex PCR, while TCRdb's copy carries only in-frame clones and drops some. Of about 350,000 clones detected, approximately 90% appear once; the ten largest clones hold around 6.4%. Treatment reported: roughly 18 received Ad26.COV2.S at low or high dose, single or two shots; about five received placebo; per-sample allocation not given. Sampling was done on day 63 after the first vaccine or placebo injection. Sequences were derived from peripheral blood, sampled in a trial of Ad26.COV2.S vaccine versus placebo. Source of these receptors: a person between 18 and 60 years old who received the Ad26.COV2.S COVID-19 vaccine or a placebo.

V and J are TRBV21-1 and TRBJ2-7; no check of the table's D call, TRBD1, against the DNA was made. TRBV21-1 is a known pseudogene. CDR3 size: 15 residues. The DNA of the CDR3 is TGTGCCAGCCATCTTGGCCGCAGGGAACCCCTCGAGCAGTACTTC. This gives the protein CASHLGRREPLEQYF.

This chain connects TRBV4-1 to TRBJ1-5; 7 bases match TRBD1. This CDR3 comprises 14 residues. Germline lookup yields CDR1 MGHRA and CDR2 YSYEKL. V trimming: 4 bases; J trimming: 4 bases; junction bases outside the gene matches: 4. CDR3 coding DNA: TGCGCCAGCAGCCGAGGGACAGCAAATCAGCCCCAGCATTTT. Protein product: CASSRGTANQPQHF.

The chain has TRBV6-4 and TRBJ1-1, with TRBD1 matching over 8 bases. Trimming took 7 bases from V and 4 from J; bases not matched to a gene: 11. Germline V gives CDR1 MRHNA, CDR2 SNTAGT. The CDR3 consists of 15 residues. This chain's CDR3 is CASTSDREGITEAFF. The CDR3 DNA reads as TGTGCCAGCACATCGGACAGGGAAGGTATCACTGAAGCTTTCTTT.

This clone has just one count. The V call is TRBV6-5, the J call TRBJ1-1; the match to TRBD1 covers 8 bases. The CDR3 has 14 amino acids. Unmatched junction bases numbered 4, after V lost 3 bases and J lost 4 bases. Per germline, CDR1 MNHEY and CDR2 SVGAGI. In nucleotides, the CDR3 is TGTGCCAGCAGTTATACAACAGGGGGCACTGAAGCTTTCTTT. Translated: CASSYTTGGTEAFF.

The chain combines TRBV5-4 with TRBJ1-4; D may be TRBD1 (5 bases). V lost 10 bases to trimming and J lost 5 bases, with 21 bases between them. Looked up from germline, CDR1 is SGHNT and CDR2 is YYREEE (reference sequence). The CDR3 is 15 amino acids. CDR3 loop: CAAHRSGVGNEKLFF. DNA of the CDR3: TGTGCCGCACATCGCTCGGGGGTAGGGAATGAAAAACTGTTTTTT.

This clone has only one observation. The V call is TRBV7-9, the J call TRBJ2-7; 11 nucleotides line up with TRBD1. The V gene end was trimmed by 4 bases and the J gene end by 4 bases; junction bases not matched to a gene: 12. Germline V gene data show CDR1 as SEHNR and CDR2 as FQNEAQ (reference sequence). The CDR3 consists of 17 residues. The CDR3 nucleotides read TGTGCCAGCAGCTCCCCCCCGGGACAGGGGGGAGAGTACGAGCAGTACTTC. Translation: CASSSPPGQGGEYEQYF. The whole variable domain, filled in from reference TRBV7-9 and TRBJ2-7, reads DTGVSQNPRHKITKRGQNVTFRCDPISEHNRLYWYRQTLGQGPEFLTYFQNEAQLEKSRLLSDRFSAERPKGSFSTLEIQRTEQGDSAMYLCASSSPPGQGGEYEQYFGPGTRLTVT.

The J gene is TRBJ1-2, the V gene TRBV7-3; no definite D call. Deletions cut 1 base from V and 6 bases from J, with 12 bases between. Germline V gene data show CDR1 as SGHTA and CDR2 as FQGTGA. The CDR3 totals 14 residues. CDR3 sequence: CASSLMDLEDGYTF. In DNA, the CDR3 is TGTGCCAGCAGCTTAATGGACTTGGAGGATGGCTACACCTTC. The full variable domain, its missing parts supplied by reference TRBV7-3 and TRBJ1-2, is GAGVSQTPSNKVTEKGKYVELRCDPISGHTALYWYRQSLGQGPEFLIYFQGTGAADDSGLPNDRFFAVRPEGSVSTLKIQRTERGDSAVYLCASSLMDLEDGYTFGSGTRLTVV.

This clone has just a few counts. The sample carries other DNA sequences with the same CDR3. This chain connects TRBV9 to TRBJ2-7; 10 nucleotides align to TRBD1. The V gene's germline CDR1 is SGDLS and CDR2 YYNGEE. This CDR3 is built from 15 residues. Trimming took 0 bases from V and 4 from J; bases not matched to a gene: 4. For the CDR3, the DNA is TGTGCCAGCAGCGTAGCTACGGGACAGGGGTACGAGCAGTACTTC. It yields the protein CASSVATGQGYEQYF. Variable domain in full (rest from reference TRBV9 and TRBJ2-7): DSGVTQTPKHLITATGQRVTLRCSPRSGDLSVYWYQQSLDQGLQFLIQYYNGEERAKGNILERFSAQQFPDLHSELNLSSLELGDSALYFCASSVATGQGYEQYFGPGTRLTVT.

J is TRBJ1-2 and V is TRBV7-9; D is undetermined. Germline V gene sequence: CDR1 SEHNR, CDR2 FQNEAQ (reference sequence). The CDR3 contains 13 residues. With 6 bases removed from V and 0 bases from J, the gap between germline ends came to 8 bases. As DNA, the CDR3 is TGTGCCAGCAGTCCATCAGCTAACTATGGCTACACCTTC. Translation gives CASSPSANYGYTF.

The chain joins TRBV19 to TRBJ1-1; maybe TRBD1 (6 bases). The length of the CDR3 is 14 residues. V lost 8 bases and J lost 2, with 15 bases in between. Germline values: CDR1 LNHDA, CDR2 SQIVND (reference sequence). CDR3 residues: CASGPLTGNTEAFF. In DNA form, the CDR3 reads TGTGCCAGTGGCCCCTTGACAGGTAACACTGAAGCTTTCTTT.

The V gene is TRBV21-1, the J gene TRBJ2-7. TRBV21-1 is reported as a pseudogene. The CDR3 spans 18 residues. DNA of the CDR3: TGTGCCAGCACATGGCTACGGATTAAGCAGAACCGCTCCTACGAGCAGTACTTC. Translated, it gives CASTWLRIKQNRSYEQYF.

The chain links TRBV9 to TRBJ2-5; TRBD2 matches 14 bases. This CDR3 has 15 residues. The V gene end was trimmed by 0 bases and the J gene end by 9 bases; junction bases not matched to a gene: 4. In germline, CDR1 is SGDLS, CDR2 YYNGEE. CDR3 sequence (DNA): TGTGCCAGCAGCGTAGGGACTAGCGGGAGGATGGCCCAGTACTTC. It is translated as CASSVGTSGRMAQYF.

The chain joins TRBV28 to TRBJ1-2; no definite D call. V was trimmed by 2 bases and J by 7 bases, leaving 14 bases between them. This CDR3 comprises 14 residues. The V gene's germline CDR1 is MDHEN and CDR2 SYDVKM. The CDR3 is CASSLQQSHGGYTF. The CDR3 DNA reads as TGTGCCAGCAGTTTACAACAGTCACACGGTGGCTACACCTTC.

The chain joins TRBV5-1 to TRBJ2-7; TRBD1 might be the D (5 bases). Germline CDR1 is SGHRS and CDR2 is YFSETQ. The CDR3 sequence is 15 residues long. V lost 7 bases to trimming and J lost 0 bases, with 17 bases between them. CDR3 amino acids: CASRHQGAPSYEQYF. The CDR3 nucleotides read TGCGCCAGCCGTCACCAAGGGGCACCCTCCTACGAGCAGTACTTC.

This chain's CDR3 is CASSFQGLGNNEQFF. CDR3 nucleotides: TGTGCCAGCAGTTTTCAGGGACTAGGAAACAATGAGCAGTTCTTC. The V and J genes are TRBV28 and TRBJ2-1; 8 nucleotides match TRBD2. Germline V gene data show CDR1 as MDHEN and CDR2 as SYDVKM. CDR3 length equals 15 residues. V shed 3 bases, J shed 5 bases, and the junction held 6 bases outside the gene matches.

The rearrangement uses TRBV9 and TRBJ2-5, with D possibly TRBD2 on 5 matching bases. The length of the CDR3 is 16 residues. Germline lookup yields CDR1 SGDLS and CDR2 YYNGEE. V dropped 0 bases and J dropped 2 bases, with 14 bases sitting between them. Here the CDR3 DNA reads TGTGCCAGCAGCGTAGGAGGTATGAGCGGACAAGAGACCCAGTACTTC. As protein: CASSVGGMSGQETQYF.

The chain carries TRBV5-1 and TRBJ2-3; TRBD2 is a possible D gene (6 bases). The CDR3 loop spans 15 amino acids. V was pared by 4 bases and J by 3 bases, with 15 bases between. CDR1 and CDR2 (germline): SGHRS, YFSETQ. CDR3 loop: CASSGGRLLTDTQYF. Here the CDR3 DNA reads TGCGCCAGCAGCGGGGGGAGGCTATTGACAGATACGCAGTATTTT. Looking up the rest from reference TRBV5-1 and TRBJ2-3 gives the full variable domain: KAGVTQTPRYLIKTRGQQVTLSCSPISGHRSVSWYQQTPGQGLQFLFEYFSETQRNKGNFPGRFSGRQFSNSRSEMNVSTLELGDSALYLCASSGGRLLTDTQYFGPGTRLTVL.

V gene TRBV3-1 (or the pseudogene TRBV3-2) combines with J gene TRBJ1-6; no clear D gene. V gave up 3 bases and J gave up 8 bases, with 8 bases separating them. The germline V gene has CDR1 LGHDT and CDR2 YNNKEL (reference sequence). This CDR3 has 13 residues. In DNA form, the CDR3 reads TGTGCCAGCAGCCATTTATGGGATTCACCCCTCCACTTT. The encoded protein is CASSHLWDSPLHF.

V gene TRBV10-3 combines with J gene TRBJ2-7; 9 nucleotides agree with TRBD1. The CDR3 runs to 15 residues. J gave up 1 base and V 6 bases, and 7 bases lay outside the gene matches. In germline, CDR1 is ENHRY, CDR2 SYGVKD. The CDR3 is CAIRGDREQSYEQYF. The CDR3, as DNA: TGTGCCATCAGGGGGGACAGGGAACAATCCTACGAGCAGTACTTC.

The count of this clone is one. The chain employs TRBV18 and TRBJ2-1; unclear D gene. Germline CDR1 KGHSH, CDR2 LQKENI. The CDR3 totals 11 residues. Between the trimmed V and J ends, which lost 3 bases and 8 bases, there was a span of 5 bases. The CDR3 here is CASSPIDEQFF. Written as DNA, the CDR3 is TGTGCCAGCTCACCCATAGATGAGCAGTTCTTC.

The J gene is TRBJ1-1, the V gene TRBV4-3; no definite D call. Looked up from germline, CDR1 is LGHNA and CDR2 is YSLEER. The germline V and J ends were trimmed by 0 bases and 3 bases, with 8 bases remaining between them. The CDR3 has 14 amino acids. The chain's CDR3 is CASSQDRRDTEAFF. The CDR3 bases are TGCGCCAGCAGCCAAGATCGACGGGACACTGAAGCTTTCTTT.

The CDR3 DNA is TGTGCCAGTAGTCTATCACCGGGACCGATGAACACTGAAGCTTTCTTT. Its protein product is CASSLSPGPMNTEAFF. The chain carries TRBV19 and TRBJ1-1; a possible D gene is TRBD1 (5 bases). The CDR3 contains 16 residues. Germline V gives CDR1 LNHDA, CDR2 SQIVND (reference sequence). V was shortened by 5 bases and J by 0 bases, with 16 bases between the two germline ends.

This clone occurred once. The rearrangement joins TRBV11-2 to TRBJ2-1; TRBD2 is a possible D gene (5 bases). This CDR3 region has 13 residues. The V end lost 2 bases, the J end lost 6 bases, and 8 bases lay between the germline ends. Germline V gene data show CDR1 as SGHAT and CDR2 as FQNNGV. The chain's CDR3 is CASSLTRGNEQFF. CDR3 sequence (DNA): TGTGCCAGCAGCTTAACTAGAGGCAATGAGCAGTTCTTC. Variable domain in full (rest from reference TRBV11-2 and TRBJ2-1): EAGVAQSPRYKIIEKRQSVAFWCNPISGHATLYWYQQILGQGPKLLIQFQNNGVVDDSQLPKDRFSAERLKGVDSTLKIQPAKLEDSAVYLCASSLTRGNEQFFGPGTRLTVL.

The genes are TRBV9 and TRBJ1-2; unclear D gene. V was pared by 4 bases and J by 5 bases, with 15 bases between. Germline CDR1 SGDLS, CDR2 YYNGEE. This CDR3 has 14 residues. CDR3 sequence reads: CASSPSQAFYGYTF. The CDR3 DNA is TGTGCCAGCAGCCCCTCTCAGGCCTTTTATGGCTACACCTTC.

The genes are TRBV9 and TRBJ1-1; 12 bases match TRBD1. V lost 5 bases to trimming and J lost 6 bases; unmatched junction nucleotides: 14. Germline V lookup: CDR1 SGDLS, CDR2 YYNGEE. The CDR3 is made up of 17 amino acids. CDR3 residues: CASSKTPGQGAIPEAFF. The CDR3, as DNA: TGTGCCAGCAGTAAAACCCCGGGACAGGGGGCAATACCTGAAGCTTTCTTT. The full variable domain, its missing parts supplied by reference TRBV9 and TRBJ1-1, is DSGVTQTPKHLITATGQRVTLRCSPRSGDLSVYWYQQSLDQGLQFLIQYYNGEERAKGNILERFSAQQFPDLHSELNLSSLELGDSALYFCASSKTPGQGAIPEAFFGQGTRLTVV.

The V and J genes are TRBV6-5 and TRBJ2-7; 14 bases agree with TRBD2. Per germline, CDR1 MNHEY and CDR2 SVGAGI. The CDR3 extends over 15 amino acids. V gave up 6 bases and J gave up 3 bases; unmatched junction bases: 4. In DNA form, the CDR3 reads TGTGCCAGCAGGACCGGGACTAGCGGGAGCTACGAGCAGTACTTC. Amino acids: CASRTGTSGSYEQYF.